The next 20 T cell receptor beta chains were all read from a single sample in a study of early T cells in non-severe SARS-CoV-2 infection. TCRdb redid the calling of the 5' RACE reads with MiXCR, one entry per CDR3 protein. In the table there are 53,000 or so distinct CDR3 sequences, around 10% of which are singletons. The sequencing used whole blood, collected at baseline. These receptors were obtained from an adult who was a healthcare worker with PCR-confirmed SARS-CoV-2 infection or an uninfected control (not recorded which).

This chain uses TRBV5-6 with TRBJ1-5, with 7 nucleotides matching TRBD1. The J segment lost 7 bases and the V segment lost 3 bases, leaving 7 bases of the junction unmatched. This CDR3 has 14 amino acids. Germline CDR1 reads SGHDT; CDR2 reads YYEEEE. Written as DNA, the CDR3 is TGTGCCAGCAGCTCCCAGGGGGGCAGGCAGCCCCAGCATTTT. This gives the protein CASSSQGGRQPQHF.

This clonotype was recorded a few times. The gene calls are TRBV6-1 and TRBJ1-5, with D perhaps matching TRBD1 (5 bases). The CDR3 spans 13 residues. The V end lost 1 base, the J end lost 7 bases, and 8 bases lay between the germline ends. Germline CDR1 reads MNHNS; CDR2 reads SASEGT. Written as DNA, the CDR3 is TGTGCCAGCAGTGAAGTCAGGGACCAGCCCCAGCATTTT. It yields the protein CASSEVRDQPQHF.

The V gene is TRBV29-1, the J gene TRBJ2-3; D may be TRBD1 (6 bases). This CDR3 comprises 14 residues. Trimming took 5 bases from V and 0 from J, leaving 12 bases between them. Germline V lookup: CDR1 SQVTM, CDR2 ANQGSEA. The CDR3 DNA reads TGCAGCGTTCACGCAGGGGTTAGCACAGATACGCAGTATTTT. It codes for CSVHAGVSTDTQYF.

This clonotype was seen repeatedly, ten times or more. V is TRBV18 and J is TRBJ1-1, with D unresolved. V was cut by 0 bases and J by 0 bases, with 8 bases left in between. Germline-derived CDR1 and CDR2 are KGHSH and LQKENI. The CDR3 length is 15 residues. CDR3 region: CASSPPEGMNTEAFF. The CDR3 nucleotides read TGTGCCAGCTCACCACCGGAGGGCATGAACACTGAAGCTTTCTTT.

The table lists this clonotype with a few counts. The V gene is TRBV4-1, the J gene TRBJ1-1; possible D gene TRBD1, 6 bases. Trimming shortened V by 0 bases and J by 5 bases, and 19 bases separated the two germline ends. This CDR3 contains 17 residues. Germline loops: CDR1 MGHRA, CDR2 YSYEKL. This CDR3 reads CASSQDMVQGFFTEAFF. CDR3 in DNA: TGCGCCAGCAGCCAAGATATGGTGCAGGGGTTTTTTACTGAAGCTTTCTTT.

This clonotype showed up just a few times. The chain links TRBV2 to TRBJ2-1; 8 nucleotides line up with TRBD1. The CDR3 sequence is 16 residues long. V shed 6 bases, J shed 15 bases, and the junction held 22 bases outside the gene matches. CDR1 is SNHLY and CDR2 is FYNNEI in the germline V gene. The DNA for the CDR3 is TGTGCCAGCAGGCGGGACAGGTCAGGAGATGGGGGTATTTCGTTCTTC. It yields the protein CASRRDRSGDGGISFF.

This sequence joins TRBV18 and TRBJ1-1; D is undetermined. The CDR3 consists of 15 residues. V was trimmed by 3 bases and J by 1 base, leaving 12 bases between them. Germline V gene data show CDR1 as KGHSH and CDR2 as LQKENI. The CDR3 spells CASSPNGRKNTEAFF. CDR3 coding DNA: TGTGCCAGCTCACCGAACGGACGGAAGAACACTGAAGCTTTCTTT.

The chain links TRBV6-2 or TRBV6-3 to TRBJ1-1; 11 nucleotides agree with TRBD1. V gave up 6 bases and J gave up 3 bases; unmatched junction bases: 6. Germline assignment: CDR1 MNHEY and CDR2 SVGEGT. This CDR3 spans 15 amino acids. The CDR3 loop is CASRAPGQGDTEAFF. The CDR3 nucleotides are TGTGCCAGCAGGGCACCGGGACAGGGGGACACTGAAGCTTTCTTT.

This clonotype was seen more than once but under ten times. The chain has TRBV14 and TRBJ2-1; D not resolved. The length of the CDR3 is 14 residues. Deletions cut 0 bases from V and 5 bases from J, with 8 bases between. Germline values: CDR1 SGHDN, CDR2 FVKESK. The CDR3 bases are TGTGCCAGCAGCCAAGATTTTAACGACAATGAGCAGTTCTTC. This sequence encodes CASSQDFNDNEQFF.

This clonotype was seen more than once but under ten times. The chain couples TRBV5-4 to TRBJ1-5, with D unclear. The CDR3 sequence is 14 residues long. CDR1 and CDR2 from the germline V gene are SGHNT and YYREEE (reference sequence). V dropped 1 base and J dropped 5 bases, with 10 bases sitting between them. DNA of the CDR3: TGTGCCAGCAGCTTGTTTAACAGCGATCAGCCCCAGCATTTT. This translates into CASSLFNSDQPQHF.

CDR3 nucleotide sequence: TGCAGCGTTACCATTGGATGGAGGAACACTGAAGCTTTCTTT. As protein: CSVTIGWRNTEAFF. V gene TRBV29-1 combines with J gene TRBJ1-1; D unclear. V lost 5 bases and J lost 1, with 14 bases in between. Germline V gene data show CDR1 as SQVTM and CDR2 as ANQGSEA. CDR3 length: 14 residues.

This clonotype occurred many times. The chain employs TRBV6-4 and TRBJ2-1, with TRBD2 matching over 10 bases. Germline V gene lookup returns CDR1 MRHNA and CDR2 SNTAGT. The trim removed 5 bases at V and 6 bases at J, leaving 7 bases unmatched. The CDR3 sequence is 15 residues long. CDR3 sequence: CASSTGTSESNEQFF. In DNA, the CDR3 is TGTGCCAGCAGTACCGGGACTAGCGAGAGCAATGAGCAGTTCTTC.

The rearrangement links TRBV9 to TRBJ1-2; D perhaps matches TRBD1 (5 bases). This CDR3 is 13 amino acids long. The germline gives CDR1 SGDLS, CDR2 YYNGEE. V lost 3 bases to trimming and J lost 3 bases, with 9 bases between them. The CDR3 coding sequence is TGTGCCAGCAGCGCTCAGGGCGACTATGGCTACACCTTC. Translating gives CASSAQGDYGYTF.

This clonotype was picked up a small number of times. V and J are TRBV15 and TRBJ2-1, with 9 bases matching TRBD1. Germline V CDR1 and CDR2: LNHNV, YYDKDF (reference sequence). With 7 bases clipped from V and 4 bases from J, the junction kept 8 bases outside the gene matches. This CDR3 has 15 amino acids. The CDR3 region is CATKLGQGEYNEQFF. The CDR3 coding sequence is TGTGCCACCAAACTGGGACAGGGCGAGTACAATGAGCAGTTCTTC.

The chain uses TRBV6-2 or TRBV6-3 and TRBJ1-1; 9 positions match TRBD1. The V gene's germline CDR1 is MNHEY and CDR2 SVGEGT. V trimming: 2 bases; J trimming: 0 bases; junction bases outside the gene matches: 4. The CDR3 loop spans 16 amino acids. The DNA of the CDR3 is TGTGCCAGCAGTTACCCCAGGGACAGGGTGAACACTGAAGCTTTCTTT. Translated, it gives CASSYPRDRVNTEAFF.

V is TRBV19 and J is TRBJ2-7, with D maybe TRBD2 (5 bases). V was shortened by 7 bases and J by 3 bases, with 7 bases between the two germline ends. In germline, CDR1 is LNHDA, CDR2 SQIVND (reference sequence). This CDR3 comprises 11 residues. The chain's CDR3 is CASKRDYEQYF. CDR3 bases: TGTGCCAGTAAGAGGGACTACGAGCAGTACTTC.

This sequence joins TRBV28 and TRBJ2-3, with D perhaps matching TRBD2 (5 bases). CDR1 and CDR2 (germline): MDHEN, SYDVKM. V was cut by 7 bases and J by 3 bases, with 17 bases left in between. This CDR3 has 15 residues. This CDR3 reads CASTSPRPGTDTQYF. In nucleotides, the CDR3 is TGTGCCAGCACCTCTCCCAGGCCGGGGACAGATACGCAGTATTTT.

The sample holds many counts of this clonotype. The chain recombines TRBV20-1 with TRBJ2-3; 12 bases align to TRBD1. This CDR3 contains 15 residues. The V gene's germline CDR1 is DFQATT and CDR2 SNEGSKA (reference sequence). J was trimmed by 5 bases and V by 3 bases; bases with no gene match: 6. The CDR3 spells CSASRDRGLGDTQYF. The CDR3 coding sequence is TGCAGTGCTAGCAGGGACAGGGGGCTTGGAGATACGCAGTATTTT.

Ten or more counts support this clonotype. This rearrangement joins TRBV7-9 to TRBJ2-7; a weak D match, TRBD1 (6 bases). V shed 6 bases and J shed 3 bases, with 24 bases lying between them. This CDR3 is 17 amino acids long. Germline V gene sequence: CDR1 SEHNR, CDR2 FQNEAQ (reference sequence). CDR3: CASRAGSPEQGHYEQYF. The CDR3 nucleotides are TGTGCCAGCAGGGCGGGCAGCCCGGAACAGGGCCACTACGAGCAGTACTTC.

This clonotype was seen a few times. The chain links TRBV20-1 to TRBJ1-5; 7 nucleotides match TRBD1. V gave up 5 bases and J gave up 1 base; unmatched junction bases: 14. Germline-derived CDR1 and CDR2 are DFQATT and SNEGSKA (reference sequence). CDR3 length equals 17 residues. The CDR3 bases are TGCAGTGCTCGACACGCAGGGGGAGACGGCAGCAATCAGCCCCAGCATTTT. As protein: CSARHAGGDGSNQPQHF.